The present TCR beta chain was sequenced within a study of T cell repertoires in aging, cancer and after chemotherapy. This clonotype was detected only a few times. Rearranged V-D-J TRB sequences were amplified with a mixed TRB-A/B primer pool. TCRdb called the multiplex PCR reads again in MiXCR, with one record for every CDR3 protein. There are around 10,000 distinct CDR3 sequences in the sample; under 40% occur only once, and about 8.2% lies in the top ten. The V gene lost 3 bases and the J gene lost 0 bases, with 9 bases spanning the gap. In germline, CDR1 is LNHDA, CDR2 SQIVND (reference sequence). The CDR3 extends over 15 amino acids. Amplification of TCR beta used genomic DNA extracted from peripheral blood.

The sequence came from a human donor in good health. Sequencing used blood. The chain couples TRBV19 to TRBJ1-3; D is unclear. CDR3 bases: TGTGCCAGTAGTATCCGACGGAGCTCTGGAAACACCATATATTTT. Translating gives CASSIRRSSGNTIYF.